This T cell receptor beta chain originates from a study of OX40 agonist ivuxolimab in advanced cancers. Regarding the research as a whole: Ivuxolimab, which targeted the costimulatory receptor OX40 (CD134), was an agonistic, fully human IgG2 monoclonal antibody. The paper describes the monotherapy dose-escalation part (N of about 50 patients) of the phase I trial of ivuxolimab. Patients were allowed to have had prior anti-PD-1, anti-PD-L1 or anti-CTLA-4 therapy, and around two fifths of the dose-escalation patients had been treated with checkpoint inhibitors. Partial responses occurred in three dose-escalation patients: two with cutaneous melanoma and one with hepatocellular carcinoma. The point of sequencing TCRbeta in the periphery was to test whether ivuxolimab changed TCR sequence diversity and drove clonal T-cell expansion. In the dose-escalation cohort, 65% to 85% of patients were male, and the mean age was roughly 60 years with a range of about 20 to 79. Intravenous ivuxolimab was administered to patients every 2 weeks at six dose levels: 0.01, 0.1, 0.3, 1.5, 3 and 10 mg/kg. Of the approximately 50 dose-escalation patients, hepatocellular carcinoma was present in 19, melanoma in around 15, renal cell carcinoma in 9 and head and neck cancer in 9. What the study reported, not specific to this receptor: After ivuxolimab, CD8+ T cells had more expanded clones than CD4+ T cells on average. Low levels of normalized T-cell clonal expansion were also seen in some patients who did not respond. In the 0.1-3.0 mg/kg groups, partial responders had among the lowest normalized peripheral clonal expansion, particularly in CD8+ T cells. The antigen specificity of the clonally expanded peripheral T cells was not determined. At doses from 0.1 to 3.0 mg/kg, clonal expansion was seen in both CD4+ and CD8+ blood T cells between baseline and week 6.

On this clone itself: Its binding antigen is unknown. No base qualities exist here, and no much larger clone lies one base off it.

Genomic DNA was extracted from sorted cells for sequencing of the TCRbeta CDR3 region. The immunoSEQ Assay was used for sequencing of TCRbeta CDR3 regions. The table comes from immuneACCESS by way of TCRdb, which keeps in-frame sequences with V and J called. Part of the clones is missing from these tables; in studies checked, under half for an unresolved V gene and the rest for unknown reasons. This sample lists fewer than 80,000 clones; about 88% were detected once. Approximately 1.1% of the sample is in the top ten clones. CDR1 and CDR2 are read off the germline V gene as SGDLS and YYNGEE. Its CDR3 holds 17 amino acids, cysteine through phenylalanine. The entry retains the CDR3 DNA only, 51 bases that are in frame from base 1. Germline trimming: 3 bases from V, 0 bases from J; junction bases outside gene matches: 8. Patients with a history of autoimmune disease or receiving systemic immunosuppression were excluded from the trial. In every dose cohort, peripheral blood was drawn for TCR sequencing at baseline, cycle 4 day 1, and cycle 7 day 1. Samples were obtained from an open-label, multicenter, first-in-human phase I dose-escalation trial of ivuxolimab. Adults with locally advanced or metastatic head and neck squamous cell, hepatocellular, melanoma or renal cell carcinoma were enrolled in the trial. Before TCR sequencing, CD4+ T cells and CD8+ T cells from peripheral blood were sorted into separate populations.

Specimen: CD4+ or CD8+ T cells sorted from blood, collected in a trial of the OX40 agonist ivuxolimab. The origin of this receptor is an adult with an advanced solid tumor such as melanoma, head and neck, liver or kidney cancer. Recombination connected TRBV9 to TRBJ2-3, and 9 junction bases match TRBD2. The nucleotide sequence is given as TGTGCCAGCAGCGCCGACGGACTAGCGACAAGCACAGATACGCAGTATTTT. This codes for CASSADGLATSTDTQYF.